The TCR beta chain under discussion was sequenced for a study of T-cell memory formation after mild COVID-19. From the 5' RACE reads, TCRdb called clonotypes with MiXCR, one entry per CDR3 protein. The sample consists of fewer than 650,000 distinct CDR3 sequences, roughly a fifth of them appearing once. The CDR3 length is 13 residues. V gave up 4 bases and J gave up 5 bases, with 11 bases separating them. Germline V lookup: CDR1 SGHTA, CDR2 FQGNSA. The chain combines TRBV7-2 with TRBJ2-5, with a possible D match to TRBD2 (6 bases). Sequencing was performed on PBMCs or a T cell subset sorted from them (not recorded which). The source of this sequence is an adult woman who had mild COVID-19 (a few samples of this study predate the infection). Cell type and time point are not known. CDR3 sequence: CASSWTTRETQYF. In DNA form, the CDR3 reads TGTGCCAGCAGCTGGACTACCAGGGAGACCCAGTACTTC.